Each of the 23 T cell receptor beta chains below was sequenced from the same sample in a study of siplizumab effects on memory and regulatory T cells. Sequenced by immunoSEQ multiplex PCR; TCRdb stores in-frame clones only, minus some. In the table there are approximately 100,000 clones, around 92% of which are singletons. The specimen sequenced was Tregs sorted from blood. The receptors shown here come from a human donor in good health.

This clone is classed as medium-sized. The gene calls are TRBV27 and TRBJ2-7, with D tentatively TRBD2 (7 bases). V dropped 8 bases and J dropped 2 bases, with 19 bases sitting between them. This CDR3 has 15 amino acids. Germline V gives CDR1 MNHEY, CDR2 SMNVEV (reference sequence). The CDR3 sequence: CASQQGLPLPYEQYF. DNA of the CDR3: TGTGCCAGCCAACAGGGACTACCACTTCCCTACGAGCAGTACTTC.

This chain links TRBV29-1 with TRBJ2-1; 8 bases are a match to TRBD2. Germline CDR1 and CDR2: SQVTM and ANQGSEA. The CDR3 has 13 amino acids. With V trimmed by 7 bases and J by 4 bases, 6 bases remained unmatched. CDR3 DNA: TGCAGCGCATCGGTAGCGGGGTACAATGAGCAGTTCTTC. Its protein product is CSASVAGYNEQFF.

The gene calls are TRBV10-1 and TRBJ1-1; D unresolved. CDR1 WNHNN and CDR2 SYGVQD come from the germline V gene (reference sequence). With 5 bases removed from V and 4 bases from J, the gap between germline ends came to 11 bases. The CDR3 is 13 amino acids. The CDR3, as DNA: TGCGCCAGCAGTCAGGTCCCGGGCACTGAAGCTTTCTTT. It is translated as CASSQVPGTEAFF.

This rearrangement joins TRBV5-1 to TRBJ1-1; TRBD1 is a possible D gene (6 bases). This CDR3 contains 14 residues. Germline CDR1 is SGHRS and CDR2 is YFSETQ. The V end lost 5 bases, the J end lost 5 bases, and 16 bases lay between the germline ends. CDR3 in amino acids: CASSQDGGWTEAFF. CDR3 coding DNA: TGCGCCAGCAGTCAGGACGGGGGCTGGACTGAAGCTTTCTTT.

This chain uses TRBV7-9 with TRBJ2-5; no definite D call. CDR1 and CDR2 (germline): SEHNR, FQNEAQ (reference sequence). CDR3 length: 13 amino acids. The ends were cut back, 3 bases at V and 3 bases at J, with 8 bases in the middle. CDR3 nucleotides: TGTGCCAGCAGCTTTTGGGGTGAAGAGACCCAGTACTTC. This translates into CASSFWGEETQYF.

The chain carries TRBV30 and TRBJ1-3, with D perhaps matching TRBD1 (6 bases). Trimming cost V 3 bases and J 0 bases, with 18 bases left between them. The CDR3 loop spans 17 amino acids. Germline V gene sequence: CDR1 GTSNPN, CDR2 SVGIG (reference sequence). CDR3 DNA: TGTGCCTGGAGCCTATACAGGGCAACGCTCTCTGGAAACACCATATATTTT. Translation gives CAWSLYRATLSGNTIYF.

This sequence joins TRBV10-3 and TRBJ2-2; D remains unclear. Trimming left V 4 bases short and J 8 bases short, with 5 bases between. There are 11 residues in the CDR3. Germline CDR1 reads ENHRY; CDR2 reads SYGVKD. For the CDR3, the DNA is TGTGCCATCAGTGCCGCAGGGGAGCTGTTTTTT. Translation gives CAISAAGELFF.

The V call is TRBV2, the J call TRBJ1-6; the D is unclear. This CDR3 is built from 12 residues. V was trimmed by 4 bases and J by 9 bases, leaving 7 bases between them. CDR1 and CDR2 (germline): SNHLY, FYNNEI. CDR3: CASSVRVSPLHF. The DNA for the CDR3 is TGTGCCAGCAGTGTCCGGGTTTCACCCCTCCACTTT.

J is TRBJ2-3 and V is TRBV28; D may be TRBD2 (7 bases). With 4 bases removed from V and 0 bases from J, the gap between germline ends came to 11 bases. Germline assignment: CDR1 MDHEN and CDR2 SYDVKM. The CDR3 spans 15 residues. In nucleotides, the CDR3 is TGTGCCAGCAGTTCTCGGGGGGCAAGCACAGATACGCAGTATTTT. It is translated as CASSSRGASTDTQYF.

The chain carries TRBV6-6 and TRBJ1-5, with a weak D call TRBD1 (6 bases). The V gene's germline CDR1 is MNHNY and CDR2 SVGAGI (reference sequence). This CDR3 is built from 15 residues. Trimming took 2 bases from V and 4 from J, leaving 12 bases between them. Here the CDR3 reads CASSYQGGMNQPQHF. As DNA, the CDR3 is TGTGCCAGCAGTTACCAAGGGGGTATGAATCAGCCCCAGCATTTT.

Only one count was recorded for this clone. V is TRBV6-5 and J is TRBJ1-2, with D maybe TRBD1 (6 bases). Trimming left V 7 bases short and J 4 bases short, with 19 bases between. The CDR3 has 15 amino acids. Germline V gene lookup returns CDR1 MNHEY and CDR2 SVGAGI. CDR3 loop: CASTPGGAGFYGYTF. CDR3 sequence (DNA): TGTGCCAGCACCCCGGGGGGGGCCGGGTTCTATGGCTACACCTTC.

V gene TRBV2 combines with J gene TRBJ2-1, with no clear D. The V end lost 4 bases, the J end lost 0 bases, and 10 bases lay between the germline ends. There are 15 residues in the CDR3. Per germline, CDR1 SNHLY and CDR2 FYNNEI. The CDR3 DNA reads TGTGCCAGCAGTGCCAGCGAGAGCTCCTACAATGAGCAGTTCTTC. Translating gives CASSASESSYNEQFF.

The rearrangement joins TRBV19 to TRBJ2-5; the D gene is possibly TRBD1 (6 bases). The CDR3 spans 12 residues. Germline assignment: CDR1 LNHDA and CDR2 SQIVND (reference sequence). Trimming stripped 5 bases from V and 8 bases from J, with 12 bases between. The CDR3 DNA is TGTGCCAGTAGTGGTACAGGGAAAACCCAGTACTTC. Protein: CASSGTGKTQYF. The variable domain in full, completed from reference TRBV19 and TRBJ2-5, reads DGGITQSPKYLFRKEGQNVTLSCEQNLNHDAMYWYRQDPGQGLRLIYYSQIVNDFQKGDIAEGYSVSREKKESFPLTVTSAQKNPTAFYLCASSGTGKTQYFGPGTRLLVL.

V and J are TRBV7-8 and TRBJ1-4; TRBD1 is a possible D gene (5 bases). V lost 8 bases and J 0 bases, leaving 10 bases between the germline ends. Germline values: CDR1 SGHVS, CDR2 FQNEAQ. The CDR3 covers 14 residues. The CDR3 loop is CASGGETTNEKLFF. CDR3 nucleotide sequence: TGTGCCAGCGGGGGGGAGACAACTAATGAAAAACTGTTTTTT.

The chain uses TRBV10-1 and TRBJ2-2; D uncertain. The CDR3 contains 14 residues. Germline V lookup: CDR1 WNHNN, CDR2 SYGVQD (reference sequence). The V end lost 2 bases, the J end lost 5 bases, and 9 bases lay between the germline ends. The CDR3 loop reads CASSEASTTGELFF. Written as DNA, the CDR3 is TGCGCCAGCAGTGAGGCCTCGACTACCGGGGAGCTGTTTTTT.

This clone was seen once. V is TRBV18 and J is TRBJ1-1; 8 bases match TRBD1. CDR1 KGHSH and CDR2 LQKENI come from the germline V gene. The CDR3 is 16 amino acids. Unmatched junction bases numbered 12, after V lost 6 bases and J lost 3 bases. CDR3: CASSPGTGGFDTEAFF. The CDR3 nucleotides are TGTGCCAGCTCCCCCGGGACAGGCGGTTTTGACACTGAAGCTTTCTTT. The complete variable domain, with remaining parts taken from reference TRBV18 and TRBJ1-1, reads NAGVMQNPRHLVRRRGQEARLRCSPMKGHSHVYWYRQLPEEGLKFMVYLQKENIIDESGMPKERFSAEFPKEGPSILRIQQVVRGDSAAYFCASSPGTGGFDTEAFFGQGTRLTVV.

The V call is TRBV10-1, the J call TRBJ2-3; 12 bases agree with TRBD2. The CDR3 loop spans 16 amino acids. The V and J ends lost 6 bases and 2 bases, in that order; junction bases with no gene match: 6. Germline V gene sequence: CDR1 WNHNN, CDR2 SYGVQD (reference sequence). The CDR3 region is CASSPGLAGFTDTQYF. DNA of the CDR3: TGCGCCAGCAGCCCGGGACTAGCGGGTTTCACAGATACGCAGTATTTT.

The rearrangement uses TRBV6-1 and TRBJ2-7, with 7 bases aligning to TRBD1. Germline V gives CDR1 MNHNS, CDR2 SASEGT. The CDR3 totals 15 residues. V shed 6 bases, J shed 2 bases, and the junction held 10 bases outside the gene matches. CDR3 DNA: TGTGCCAGCAGAAAAGACAGGGCCTCTGCCTACGAGCAGTACTTC. It specifies CASRKDRASAYEQYF.

As concerns this clone: The sample has other DNA sequences that encode this CDR3 too. V gene TRBV5-1 combines with J gene TRBJ2-7, with D unclear. The germline V gene encodes CDR1 SGHRS and CDR2 YFSETQ. The V and J ends lost 0 bases and 3 bases respectively, with 10 bases between them. CDR3 length: 14 amino acids. As DNA, the CDR3 is TGCGCCAGCAGCTTGGCCGGGTCAGACTACGAGCAGTACTTC. The encoded protein is CASSLAGSDYEQYF.

The gene calls are TRBV7-9 and TRBJ2-3, with 8 bases aligning to TRBD2. Germline trimming cut 0 bases from V and 3 bases from J; bases unmatched to any gene: 8. The CDR3 length is 17 residues. Germline V lookup: CDR1 SEHNR, CDR2 FQNEAQ (reference sequence). In DNA form, the CDR3 reads TGTGCCAGCAGCTTAGCGCGGGGGGCACGGGGAACAGATACGCAGTATTTT. Its translation is CASSLARGARGTDTQYF.

This chain links TRBV29-1 with TRBJ2-1, with D perhaps given as TRBD1 or TRBD2 (6 bases each). The CDR3 is 13 amino acids. Trimming removed 3 bases at V and 4 bases at J, with 10 bases between. Germline lookup yields CDR1 SQVTM and CDR2 ANQGSEA. The CDR3 sequence: CSVEGGRYNEQFF. CDR3 DNA sequence: TGCAGCGTTGAGGGGGGCCGTTACAATGAGCAGTTCTTC.

The chain couples TRBV5-1 to TRBJ2-1, with 7 bases fitting TRBD2. V was clipped by 4 bases and J by 6 bases; unmatched bases: 4. Germline CDR1 and CDR2: SGHRS and YFSETQ. This CDR3 is 13 amino acids long. CDR3 nucleotides: TGCGCCAGCAGCCTAAGCGGGATCAATGAGCAGTTCTTC. This translates into CASSLSGINEQFF.

The chain combines TRBV29-1 with TRBJ1-2, with D uncertain. The ends were cut back, 4 bases at V and 6 bases at J, with 12 bases in the middle. The CDR3 consists of 12 residues. The germline V gene has CDR1 SQVTM and CDR2 ANQGSEA. The DNA for the CDR3 is TGCAGCGTTGGTGGGAGGGATGATGGCTACACCTTC. Its translation: CSVGGRDDGYTF.